This T cell receptor beta chain was obtained from a study of T cell responses to AZD1222 COVID-19 vaccine. Notes on the study in general: White British ancestry dominated among donors, who included more females, and clonal diversity was possibly underestimated.

This CDR3 has 14 residues. V trimming: 7 bases; J trimming: 7 bases; junction bases outside the gene matches: 5. Per germline, CDR1 MDHEN and CDR2 SYDVKM. Sequenced by immunoSEQ multiplex PCR; TCRdb stores in-frame clones only, minus some. The table shows over 85,000 clones, with approximately 94% occurring only once. About this clone: No antigen is known for it.

J is TRBJ2-1 and V is TRBV28; 12 nucleotides line up with TRBD2. Sequenced here: peripheral blood, sampled on day 0 of AZD1222 vaccination. The sequence derives from an adult in good health. The CDR3 reads CASTATSGRNEQFF. The CDR3 DNA is TGTGCCAGCACGGCGACTAGCGGGAGAAATGAGCAGTTCTTC.